The next 3 T cell receptor beta chains were all read from a single sample in a study of response to subunit inactivated influenza vaccine. TCRdb passed the RT-PCR reads through MiXCR, listing each CDR3 protein once. The data contain some 640,000 distinct CDR3 sequences, about 15% of them seen just once; the ten biggest clones take up 6.5% to 8.5%. The sequencing used PBMCs from blood, collected roughly 15 days before vaccination. These receptors all come from a man aged 50-60 years who received an inactivated influenza vaccine.

The chain is built from TRBV7-2 and TRBJ2-4, with 8 nucleotides matching TRBD2. This CDR3 contains 15 residues. Trimming took 5 bases from V and 2 from J; bases not matched to a gene: 5. Germline-derived CDR1 and CDR2 are SGHTA and FQGNSA. The CDR3 here is CASSPGGRTKNIQYF. Here the CDR3 DNA reads TGTGCCAGCAGCCCTGGCGGGAGGACCAAAAACATTCAGTACTTC.

The CDR3 spells CASTTQGMNTEAFF. The CDR3 coding sequence is TGTGCCAGCACGACACAGGGCATGAACACTGAAGCTTTCTTT. The chain carries TRBV19 and TRBJ1-1, with D possibly being TRBD1 (6 bases). Trimming cost V 9 bases and J 0 bases, with 14 bases left between them. This CDR3 region has 14 residues. Per germline, CDR1 LNHDA and CDR2 SQIVND (reference sequence).

This clonotype was detected ten times or more. This sequence joins TRBV29-1 and TRBJ2-3; 13 positions match TRBD2. Germline-derived CDR1 and CDR2 are SQVTM and ANQGSEA. Trimming at V came to 0 bases and at J to 1 base, leaving 4 bases not matched to a gene. The CDR3 covers 17 residues. Here the CDR3 DNA reads TGCAGCGTTGAAGATCGACTAGCGGGAGGCGGCACAGATACGCAGTATTTT. Its translation is CSVEDRLAGGGTDTQYF.